This T cell receptor beta chain was sequenced in a study of blood T cell repertoires in COVID-19 (TCRdb year 2020). As for the study more broadly: The collaborator samples originated in the United States, Italy and Spain and spanned the acute and convalescent phases of COVID-19. The material from the prospective study consisted of cDNA or gDNA derived from T cells, B-cell-depleted T cells, or PBMCs. The dataset comprised deeply sampled blood TCRbeta repertoires from subjects exposed to, actively infected with, or recovered from COVID-19. The repertoires were released in a freely available public database meant as a resource for research on the immune response to SARS-CoV-2. Samples came from the ongoing ImmuneRACE study (first 160 participants) plus 1,254 subjects from 6 global collaborators. Nearly every sample came with metadata listing a de-identified subject ID, COVID-19 status, age in years and sex. Where available, HLA class I and class II types were taken from metadata supplied by the sample provider and were not determined by assay-based typing.

From its cysteine to its phenylalanine, the CDR3 spans 12 amino acids. Here the CDR3 DNA is all that survives: 36 bases in frame from base 1. The germline V gene specifies MNHEY as CDR1 and SVGAGI as CDR2. Trimming costs V 5 bases and J 9 bases, and their ends lie 14 bases apart. TCRbeta CDR3 regions were amplified from genomic DNA using the immunoSEQ Assay, a bias-controlled multiplex PCR. The study's processing was this. Within the assay, amplification of reference gene primers was used to estimate how many nucleated cells each sample contained. To quantify the absolute abundance of each unique TCRbeta CDR3 rearrangement, sequence reads were collapsed and filtered. For each sample, productive Simpson clonality was calculated as the square root of Simpson's diversity index across productive rearrangements. The clones in this table, taken by TCRdb from immuneACCESS, are in-frame only. Not every clone is retained; where verified, under half of the shortfall comes from an unresolved V gene, and the cause of the rest is unknown. V, J and clone size are taken as reported in that table, and D and trimming were inferred from the DNA itself. The table for this sample lists 200,000 to 250,000 clones; around 83% of them were counted only once. The ten most abundant clones make up about 7.4% of the sample.

Remarks on this clone: Which antigen it targets is not known. No qualities accompany the bases; no much larger clone lies one base away.

Whole blood was collected in K2EDTA tubes by collaborating institutions according to the institutions' own protocols. For TCRbeta analysis, collaborators shipped samples in one of three forms: frozen whole blood, isolated PBMCs, or DNA extracted from either of those sample types. The paper as a whole reports these results and caveats: The amount of clinical and demographic metadata varied by source and participant and was provided uncurated.

The TCR comes from a woman aged 50 to 60 with acute or convalescent COVID-19. Recombination connected TRBV6-5 to TRBJ2-7; the best D guess is TRBD2, with 5 bases matching. Material for sequencing was peripheral blood. The CDR3 region reads CASSTTSGVQYF. The sequenced DNA: TGTGCCAGCAGTACAACTTCCGGGGTGCAGTACTTC.